Shown below are 2 T cell receptor beta chains from a single sample sequenced in a study of T cell repertoires in cytomegalovirus infection. A single record per CDR3 protein comes from TCRdb applying MiXCR to the reads. Altogether approximately 180,000 distinct CDR3 sequences are present, roughly 20% being singletons, with the ten largest covering roughly 2.9%. What was sequenced was PBMCs. These receptor sequences come from a human donor in good health (CMV status not recorded). Some clones in this sample may be carry-over from other donors' samples.

The chain joins TRBV25-1 to TRBJ2-3; 12 nucleotides agree with TRBD2. The CDR3 has 21 amino acids. In germline, CDR1 is MGHDK, CDR2 SYGVNS. With V trimmed by 1 base and J by 4 bases, 18 bases remained unmatched. The CDR3 DNA is TGTGCCAGCAGTGAATCACACGGGCTAGCGGGAGGGCCCGACTCCCCAGATACGCAGTATTTT. Translated: CASSESHGLAGGPDSPDTQYF.

This clonotype occurred a few times. The chain couples TRBV27 to TRBJ2-1, with no clear D. Germline CDR1 and CDR2: MNHEY and SMNVEV (reference sequence). V lost 2 bases and J 1 base, leaving 12 bases between the germline ends. The CDR3 is made up of 16 amino acids. In DNA form, the CDR3 reads TGTGCCAGCAGTTTAAACGTCCGATGGTCCTACAATGAGCAGTTCTTC. Protein: CASSLNVRWSYNEQFF.